This entry describes one TCR beta chain. Its antigen remains unknown. These data are taken from a study of CD8 T cells in ankylosing spondylitis. Library preparation for TCR beta used quantitative 5'-RACE with molecular barcodes. TCRdb re-called the 5' RACE reads through MiXCR, storing one row per CDR3 protein. The table records around 180,000 distinct CDR3 sequences, 10% to 15% of them present only once. Broader study findings: Earlier reports found some motif variants in synovial fluid and blood in reactive arthritis. The study looked at matched synovial fluid samples from ankylosing spondylitis patients. Disease-linked clones were reported to be significantly enriched there. In peripheral blood, disease-linked CD8+ clones occurred at relatively low frequencies.

V was clipped by 0 bases and J by 0 bases, with 5 bases between them. Germline V gene data show CDR1 as MNHEY and CDR2 as SVGAGI. This CDR3 has 14 amino acids. This chain links TRBV6-5 with TRBJ2-5; D not resolved. The sample was blood, either unsorted or a sorted T cell fraction (not recorded which). The origin of this receptor is a female donor with ankylosing spondylitis or in good health (not recorded which). DNA of the CDR3: TGTGCCAGCAGTTACTCTCTGTACCAAGAGACCCAGTACTTC. The encoded protein is CASSYSLYQETQYF.